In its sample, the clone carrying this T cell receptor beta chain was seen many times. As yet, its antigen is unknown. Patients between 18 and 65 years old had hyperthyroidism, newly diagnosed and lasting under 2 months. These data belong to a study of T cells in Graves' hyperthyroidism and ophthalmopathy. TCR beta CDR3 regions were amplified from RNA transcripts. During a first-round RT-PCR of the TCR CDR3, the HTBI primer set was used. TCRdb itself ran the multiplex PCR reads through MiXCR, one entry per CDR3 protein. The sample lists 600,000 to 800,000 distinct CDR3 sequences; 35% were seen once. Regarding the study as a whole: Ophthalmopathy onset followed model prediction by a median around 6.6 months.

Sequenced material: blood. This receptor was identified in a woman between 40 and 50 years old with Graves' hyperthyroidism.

The CDR3 here is CASSLTGNIQETQYF. The CDR3 nucleotides are TGTGCCAGCAGCTTAACTGGGAACATCCAAGAGACCCAGTACTTC. This chain joins TRBV7-3 and TRBJ2-5, with D uncertain. The length of the CDR3 is 15 residues. V was trimmed by 0 bases and J by 1 base, leaving 9 bases between them. The germline V gene has CDR1 SGHTA and CDR2 FQGTGA.